These 11 T cell receptor beta chains originate from one sample sequenced in a study of T cells in Graves' hyperthyroidism and ophthalmopathy. Amplified regions were TCR beta CDR3 sequences from RNA transcripts. TCR CDR3 regions were first amplified by RT-PCR with HTBI primers. TCRdb redid the calling of the multiplex PCR reads with MiXCR, one entry per CDR3 protein. Of nearly 600,000 distinct CDR3 sequences listed, around 14% are singletons. Sequenced: blood. These receptors came from a woman younger than 35 with Graves' ophthalmopathy.

The table lists this clonotype with many counts. V is TRBV3-1 and J is TRBJ2-1; TRBD2 is a possible D gene (6 bases). Germline-derived CDR1 and CDR2 are LGHDT and YNNKEL (reference sequence). The V end lost 4 bases, the J end lost 1 base, and 23 bases lay between the germline ends. The CDR3 runs 19 residues. As DNA, the CDR3 is TGTGCCAGCAGCCCGAGTCCGGTTCGGGGGACTCATTCCTACAATGAGCAGTTCTTC. Protein sequence: CASSPSPVRGTHSYNEQFF.

This clonotype was counted at least ten times. This chain joins TRBV28 and TRBJ2-7, with 9 positions matching TRBD1. V lost 2 bases to trimming and J lost 4 bases; unmatched junction nucleotides: 6. The length of the CDR3 is 15 residues. Germline V lookup: CDR1 MDHEN, CDR2 SYDVKM. CDR3 region: CASSLGTGSFYEQYF. In nucleotides, the CDR3 is TGTGCCAGCAGTTTAGGGACAGGGTCCTTTTACGAGCAGTACTTC.

At least ten counts were recorded for this clonotype. V usage is TRBV11-1 and J usage is TRBJ2-7, with 9 bases aligning to TRBD1. The germline V gene encodes CDR1 SGHAT and CDR2 FQDESV (reference sequence). CDR3 length: 14 amino acids. J was trimmed by 7 bases and V by 3 bases; bases with no gene match: 7. For the CDR3, the DNA is TGTGCCAGCAGCTTGGGACAGGGTCGTGGAGAGCAGTACTTC. This sequence encodes CASSLGQGRGEQYF.

This clonotype was counted only a few times. V usage is TRBV29-1 and J usage is TRBJ1-1; D may be TRBD1 (5 bases). Trimming took 4 bases from V and 5 from J, leaving 20 bases between them. CDR1 is SQVTM, CDR2 ANQGSEA, per germline. CDR3 size: 15 residues. The CDR3 sequence is CSVVAGTYVGTEAFF. The CDR3 DNA is TGCAGCGTTGTGGCCGGGACGTACGTCGGGACTGAAGCTTTCTTT.

This clonotype has a count of ten or more. The chain uses TRBV4-2 and TRBJ1-1; D gene unclear. CDR1 LGHNA and CDR2 YNFKEQ come from the germline V gene. The V end was cut by 0 bases, the J end by 1 base, with 9 bases between. The CDR3 extends over 15 amino acids. CDR3 residues: CASSQEGLTNTEAFF. In DNA form, the CDR3 reads TGTGCCAGCAGCCAAGAAGGACTGACGAACACTGAAGCTTTCTTT.

This clonotype was seen a few times. The chain recombines TRBV5-6 with TRBJ2-5; 12 bases line up with TRBD2. Germline CDR1 is SGHDT and CDR2 is YYEEEE. The CDR3 is 15 residues long. V was pared by 4 bases and J by 4 bases, with 5 bases of the junction left unmatched. For the CDR3, the DNA is TGTGCCAGCAGCGCACCGGGACTAGCGGGAGAGACCCAGTACTTC. It specifies CASSAPGLAGETQYF.

This clonotype was found a few times. The rearrangement joins TRBV6-1 to TRBJ1-1; TRBD1 is a possible D gene (5 bases). Germline values: CDR1 MNHNS, CDR2 SASEGT. This CDR3 contains 14 residues. V lost 8 bases and J 1 base, leaving 14 bases between the germline ends. CDR3 sequence reads: CASPFGHQNTEAFF. In DNA, the CDR3 is TGTGCCAGCCCCTTTGGACATCAGAACACTGAAGCTTTCTTT.

This clonotype showed up many times. The V and J genes are TRBV7-2 and TRBJ2-3, with D perhaps matching TRBD2 (7 bases). CDR1 is SGHTA and CDR2 is FQGNSA in the germline V gene. Trimming removed 2 bases at V and 1 base at J, with 19 bases between. The CDR3 totals 18 residues. The CDR3 DNA follows: TGTGCCAGCAGCTTAATGGGAGGGGGTGGACCCCGCACAGATACGCAGTATTTT. Residues: CASSLMGGGGPRTDTQYF. The full variable domain, completed using reference TRBV7-2 and TRBJ2-3, is GAGVSQSPSNKVTEKGKDVELRCDPISGHTALYWYRQSLGQGLEFLIYFQGNSAPDKSGLPSDRFSAERTGGSVSTLTIQRTQQEDSAVYLCASSLMGGGGPRTDTQYFGPGTRLTVL.

Many counts were recorded for this clonotype. V gene TRBV7-6 combines with J gene TRBJ2-5; D could derive from TRBD1 or TRBD2 (5 bases each). This CDR3 has 15 amino acids. V lost 5 bases to trimming and J lost 1 base, with 14 bases between them. Germline assignment: CDR1 SGHVS and CDR2 FNYEAQ. CDR3 sequence (DNA): TGTGCCAGCAGCCTTGTTTGGGGGTCCCAAGAGACCCAGTACTTC. Residues: CASSLVWGSQETQYF.

This chain links TRBV4-1 with TRBJ2-7; D unclear. The V gene's germline CDR1 is MGHRA and CDR2 YSYEKL. V dropped 3 bases and J dropped 3 bases, with 15 bases sitting between them. The CDR3 totals 15 residues. CDR3 protein: CASSHGVGSGYEQYF. The DNA of the CDR3 is TGCGCCAGCAGCCACGGTGTTGGTAGTGGCTACGAGCAGTACTTC.

There are many counts of this clonotype. This chain joins TRBV20-1 and TRBJ2-7; D gene unclear. V was trimmed by 3 bases and J by 3 bases, leaving 15 bases between them. CDR3 size: 14 residues. Germline values: CDR1 DFQATT, CDR2 SNEGSKA (reference sequence). In nucleotides, the CDR3 is TGCAGTGCTAGGCCCCGGACCGATGACTACGAGCAGTACTTC. This gives the protein CSARPRTDDYEQYF.